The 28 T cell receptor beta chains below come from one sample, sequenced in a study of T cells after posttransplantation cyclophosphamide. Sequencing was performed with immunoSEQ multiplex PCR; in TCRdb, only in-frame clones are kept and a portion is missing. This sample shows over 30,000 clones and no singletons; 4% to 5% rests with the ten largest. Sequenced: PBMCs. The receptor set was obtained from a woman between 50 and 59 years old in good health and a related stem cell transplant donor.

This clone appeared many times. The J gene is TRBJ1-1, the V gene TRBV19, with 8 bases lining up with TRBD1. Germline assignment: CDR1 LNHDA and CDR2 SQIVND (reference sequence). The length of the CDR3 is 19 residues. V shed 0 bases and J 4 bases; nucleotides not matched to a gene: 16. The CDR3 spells CASSIEGQEYGGMGTEAFF. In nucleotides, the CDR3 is TGTGCCAGTAGTATAGAGGGACAGGAATACGGGGGAATGGGCACTGAAGCTTTCTTT.

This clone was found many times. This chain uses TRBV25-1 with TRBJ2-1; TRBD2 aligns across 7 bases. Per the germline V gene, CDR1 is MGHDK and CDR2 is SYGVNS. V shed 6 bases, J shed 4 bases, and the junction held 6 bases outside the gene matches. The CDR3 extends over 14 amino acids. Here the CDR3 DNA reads TGTGCCAGCAGGGCCGGGGGGTTGTACAATGAGCAGTTCTTC. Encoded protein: CASRAGGLYNEQFF. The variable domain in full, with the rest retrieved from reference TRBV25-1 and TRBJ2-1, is EADIYQTPRYLVIGTGKKITLECSQTMGHDKMYWYQQDPGMELHLIHYSYGVNSTEKGDLSSESTVSRIRTEHFPLTLESARPSHTSQYLCASRAGGLYNEQFFGPGTRLTVL.

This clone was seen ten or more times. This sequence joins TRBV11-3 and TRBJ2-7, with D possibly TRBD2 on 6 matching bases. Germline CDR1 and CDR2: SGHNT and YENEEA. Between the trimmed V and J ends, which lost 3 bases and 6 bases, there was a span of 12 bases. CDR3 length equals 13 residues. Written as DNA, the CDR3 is TGTGCCAGCAGCTTTGGCAGGGAGGTCGAGCAGTACTTC. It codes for CASSFGREVEQYF.

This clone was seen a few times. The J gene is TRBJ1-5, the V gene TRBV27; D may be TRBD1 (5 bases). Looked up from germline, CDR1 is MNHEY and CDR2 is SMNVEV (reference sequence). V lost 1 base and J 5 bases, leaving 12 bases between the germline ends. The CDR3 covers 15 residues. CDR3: CASSLLGPNYQPQHF. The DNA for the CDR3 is TGTGCCAGCAGTTTATTGGGGCCCAACTATCAGCCCCAGCATTTT.

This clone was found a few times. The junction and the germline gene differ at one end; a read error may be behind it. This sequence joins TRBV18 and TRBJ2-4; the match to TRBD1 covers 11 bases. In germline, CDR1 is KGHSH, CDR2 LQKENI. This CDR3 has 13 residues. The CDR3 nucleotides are TGTGCCGGCTCGACCGGGACAGGGGGCATTCAGTACTTC. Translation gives CAGSTGTGGIQYF.

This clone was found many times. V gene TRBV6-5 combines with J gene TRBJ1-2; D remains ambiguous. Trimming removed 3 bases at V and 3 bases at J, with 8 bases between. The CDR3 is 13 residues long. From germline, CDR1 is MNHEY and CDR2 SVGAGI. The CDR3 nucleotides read TGTGCCAGCAGTTATAAAGCCGACTATGGCTACACCTTC. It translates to CASSYKADYGYTF.

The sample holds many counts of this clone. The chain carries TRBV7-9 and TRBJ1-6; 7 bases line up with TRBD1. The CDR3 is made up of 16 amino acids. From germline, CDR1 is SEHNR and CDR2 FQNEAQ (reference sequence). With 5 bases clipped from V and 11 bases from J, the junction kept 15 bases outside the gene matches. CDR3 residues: CASSPRQGKGQPPLHF. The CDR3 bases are TGTGCCAGCAGCCCACGACAGGGCAAGGGGCAACCACCCCTCCACTTT.

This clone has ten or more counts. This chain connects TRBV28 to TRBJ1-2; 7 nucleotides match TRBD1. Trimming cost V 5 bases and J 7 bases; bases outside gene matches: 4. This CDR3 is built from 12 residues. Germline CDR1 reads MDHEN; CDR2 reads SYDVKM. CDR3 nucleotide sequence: TGTGCCAGCAGTCCAGGGGGTGGTGGCTACACCTTC. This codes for CASSPGGGGYTF.

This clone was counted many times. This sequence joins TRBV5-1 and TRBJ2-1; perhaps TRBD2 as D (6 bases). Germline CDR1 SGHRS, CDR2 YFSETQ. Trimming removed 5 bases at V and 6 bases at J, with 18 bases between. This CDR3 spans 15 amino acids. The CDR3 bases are TGCGCCAGCAGTAAAGGCGGGACCCCGTCCAATGAGCAGTTCTTC. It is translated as CASSKGGTPSNEQFF. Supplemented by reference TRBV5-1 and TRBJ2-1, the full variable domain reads KAGVTQTPRYLIKTRGQQVTLSCSPISGHRSVSWYQQTPGQGLQFLFEYFSETQRNKGNFPGRFSGRQFSNSRSEMNVSTLELGDSALYLCASSKGGTPSNEQFFGPGTRLTVL.

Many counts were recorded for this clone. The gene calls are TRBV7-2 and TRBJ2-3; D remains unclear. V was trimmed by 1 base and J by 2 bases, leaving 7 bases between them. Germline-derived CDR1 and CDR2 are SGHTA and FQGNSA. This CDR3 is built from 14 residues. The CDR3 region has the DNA TGTGCCAGCAGCTTAGTTGGGCCCACAGATACGCAGTATTTT. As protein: CASSLVGPTDTQYF.

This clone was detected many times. CDR3 loop: CASRGQNYGYTF. In DNA form, the CDR3 reads TGTGCCAGCAGGGGGCAGAACTATGGCTACACCTTC. This chain uses TRBV5-4 with TRBJ1-2; tentatively, D is TRBD1 (5 bases). Looked up from germline, CDR1 is SGHNT and CDR2 is YYREEE (reference sequence). Trimming removed 5 bases from V and 2 bases from J, with 7 bases in between. The CDR3 consists of 12 residues.

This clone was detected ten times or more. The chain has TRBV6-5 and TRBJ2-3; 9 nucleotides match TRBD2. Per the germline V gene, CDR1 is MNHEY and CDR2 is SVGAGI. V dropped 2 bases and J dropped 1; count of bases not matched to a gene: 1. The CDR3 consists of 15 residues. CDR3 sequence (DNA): TGTGCCAGCAGTTACGGGACTAGCCGCACAGATACGCAGTATTTT. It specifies CASSYGTSRTDTQYF.

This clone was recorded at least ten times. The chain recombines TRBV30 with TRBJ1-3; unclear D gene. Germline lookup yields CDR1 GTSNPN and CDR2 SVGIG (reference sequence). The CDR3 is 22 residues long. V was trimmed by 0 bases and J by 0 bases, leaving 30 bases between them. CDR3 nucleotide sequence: TGTGCCTGGAGTGTTGATCATAAGTGGGCCCCAACCCCCCGAAGCTCTGGAAACACCATATATTTT. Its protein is CAWSVDHKWAPTPRSSGNTIYF.

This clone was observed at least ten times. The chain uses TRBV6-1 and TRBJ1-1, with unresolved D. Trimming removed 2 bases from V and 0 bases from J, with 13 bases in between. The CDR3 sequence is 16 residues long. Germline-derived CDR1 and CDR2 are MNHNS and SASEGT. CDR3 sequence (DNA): TGTGCCAGCAGTGAAAGGCGGGGATACATGAACACTGAAGCTTTCTTT. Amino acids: CASSERRGYMNTEAFF.

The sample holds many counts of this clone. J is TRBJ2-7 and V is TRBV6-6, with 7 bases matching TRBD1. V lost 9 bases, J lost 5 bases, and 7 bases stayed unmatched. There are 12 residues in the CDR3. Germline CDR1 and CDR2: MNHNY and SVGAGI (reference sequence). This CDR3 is CASNRGSHEQYF. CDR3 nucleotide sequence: TGTGCCAGTAACAGGGGATCCCACGAGCAGTACTTC.

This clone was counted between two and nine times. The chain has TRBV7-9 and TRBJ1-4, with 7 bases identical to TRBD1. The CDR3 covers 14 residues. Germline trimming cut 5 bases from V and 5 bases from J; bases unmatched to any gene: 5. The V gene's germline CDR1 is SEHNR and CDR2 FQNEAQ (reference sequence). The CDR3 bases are TGTGCCAGCAGCCGGACAGGAACGAATGAAAAACTGTTTTTT. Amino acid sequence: CASSRTGTNEKLFF.

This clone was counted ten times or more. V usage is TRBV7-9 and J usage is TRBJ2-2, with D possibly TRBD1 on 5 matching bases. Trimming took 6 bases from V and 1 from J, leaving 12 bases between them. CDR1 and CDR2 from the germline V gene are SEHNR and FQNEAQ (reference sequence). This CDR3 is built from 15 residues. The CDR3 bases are TGTGCCAGCAGGACCCTAGGGGAGAACACCGGGGAGCTGTTTTTT. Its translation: CASRTLGENTGELFF.

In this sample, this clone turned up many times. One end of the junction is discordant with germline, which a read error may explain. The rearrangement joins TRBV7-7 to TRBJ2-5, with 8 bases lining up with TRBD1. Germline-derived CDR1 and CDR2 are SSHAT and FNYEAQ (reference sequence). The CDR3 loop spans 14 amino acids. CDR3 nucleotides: TGTGCTAGCAGCTCCCAGGGGGCGGGAGAGACCCAGTACTTC. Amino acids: CASSSQGAGETQYF.

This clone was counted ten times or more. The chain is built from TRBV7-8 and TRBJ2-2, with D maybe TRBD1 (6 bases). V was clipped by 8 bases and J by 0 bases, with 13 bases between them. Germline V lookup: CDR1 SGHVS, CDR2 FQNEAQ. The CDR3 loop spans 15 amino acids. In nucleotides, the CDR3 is TGTGCCAGCGGCGGACAGTCTTCGAACACCGGGGAGCTGTTTTTT. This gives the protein CASGGQSSNTGELFF.

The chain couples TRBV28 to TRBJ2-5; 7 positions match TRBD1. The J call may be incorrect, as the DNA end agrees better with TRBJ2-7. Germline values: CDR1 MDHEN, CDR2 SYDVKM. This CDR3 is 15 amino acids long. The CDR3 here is CASSATGTARNEQYF. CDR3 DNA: TGTGCCAGCAGTGCCACCGGGACAGCCCGGAACGAGCAGTACTTC.

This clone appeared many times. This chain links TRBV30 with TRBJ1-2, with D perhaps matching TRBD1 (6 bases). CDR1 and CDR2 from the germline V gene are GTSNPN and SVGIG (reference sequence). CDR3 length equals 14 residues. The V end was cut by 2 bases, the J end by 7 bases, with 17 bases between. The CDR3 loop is CAWSPRNRAGGYTF. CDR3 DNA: TGTGCCTGGAGTCCCCGGAACAGGGCTGGTGGCTACACCTTC.

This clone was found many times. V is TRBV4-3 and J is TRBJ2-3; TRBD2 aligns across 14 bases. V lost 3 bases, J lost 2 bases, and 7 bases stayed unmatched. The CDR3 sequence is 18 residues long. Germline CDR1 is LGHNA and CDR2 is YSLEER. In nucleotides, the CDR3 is TGCGCCAGCAGCCACGGACTAGCGGGGGGTTCGCACACAGATACGCAGTATTTT. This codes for CASSHGLAGGSHTDTQYF.

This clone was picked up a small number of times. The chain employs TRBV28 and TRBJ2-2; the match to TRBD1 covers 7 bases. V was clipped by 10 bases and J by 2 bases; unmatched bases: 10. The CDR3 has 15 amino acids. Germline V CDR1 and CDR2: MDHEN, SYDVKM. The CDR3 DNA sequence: TGTGCCACAAGGGGGCGGCAGAAAAACACCGGGGAGCTGTTTTTT. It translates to CATRGRQKNTGELFF. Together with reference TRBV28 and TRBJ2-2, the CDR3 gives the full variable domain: DVKVTQSSRYLVKRTGEKVFLECVQDMDHENMFWYRQDPGLGLRLIYFSYDVKMKEKGDIPEGYSVSREKKERFSLILESASTNQTSMYLCATRGRQKNTGELFFGEGSRLTVL.

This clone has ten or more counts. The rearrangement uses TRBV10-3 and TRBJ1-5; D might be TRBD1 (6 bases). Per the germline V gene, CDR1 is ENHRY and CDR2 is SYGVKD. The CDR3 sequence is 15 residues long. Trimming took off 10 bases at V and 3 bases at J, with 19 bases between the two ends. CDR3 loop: CATRGTPNSNQPQHF. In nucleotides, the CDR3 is TGTGCCACCCGAGGGACACCCAACTCCAATCAGCCCCAGCATTTT.

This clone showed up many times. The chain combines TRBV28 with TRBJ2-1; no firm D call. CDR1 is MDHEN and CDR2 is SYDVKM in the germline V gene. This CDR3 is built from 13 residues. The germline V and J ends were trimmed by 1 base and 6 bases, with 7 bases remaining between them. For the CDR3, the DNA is TGTGCCAGCAGTTTATTTGAGTCCAATGAGCAGTTCTTC. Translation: CASSLFESNEQFF.

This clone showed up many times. The CDR3 DNA is TGTGCCAGCAGCTCCCGAGGCTACGAGCAGTACTTC. Its protein product is CASSSRGYEQYF. The J gene is TRBJ2-7, the V gene TRBV11-3; D gene ambiguous. Germline loops: CDR1 SGHNT, CDR2 YENEEA. Trimming shortened V by 4 bases and J by 3 bases, and 7 bases separated the two germline ends. The CDR3 length is 12 residues.

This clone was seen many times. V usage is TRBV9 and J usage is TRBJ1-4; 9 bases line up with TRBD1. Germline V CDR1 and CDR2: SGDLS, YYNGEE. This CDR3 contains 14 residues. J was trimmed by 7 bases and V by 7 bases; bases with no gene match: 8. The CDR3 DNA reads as TGTGCCAGCGGGGGACAGGGCAAATCTGAAAAACTGTTTTTT. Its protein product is CASGGQGKSEKLFF.

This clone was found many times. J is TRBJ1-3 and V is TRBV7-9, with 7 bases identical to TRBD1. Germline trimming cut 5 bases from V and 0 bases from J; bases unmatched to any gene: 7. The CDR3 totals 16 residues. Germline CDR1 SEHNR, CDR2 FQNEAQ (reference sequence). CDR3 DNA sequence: TGTGCCAGCAGCAAGCCGGGACAGAGCTCTGGAAACACCATATATTTT. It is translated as CASSKPGQSSGNTIYF.